Below are 14 T cell receptor beta chains sequenced from a single sample in a study of beta chain features in type 1 diabetes. Their recognized antigens are unknown. The whole isolated RNA underwent reverse transcription, so sequencing captured expressed TCRB transcripts. Method: immunoSEQ multiplex PCR; TCRdb's copy keeps in-frame clones and lacks some. The sample comprises some 270,000 clones, approximately 11% of which are singletons, and around 0.018% rests with the top ten. General study findings and limits: All four CD4+ subsets from Type 1 diabetes patients carried moderately but significantly shorter TCRB CDR3s.

Specimen: naive CD4+ T cells from blood. The receptors shown here come from a man younger than 40 with type 1 diabetes.

The CDR3 DNA reads TGTGCCAGCAGCCAAGAGAGCGGTCTCTCACCCCTCCACTTT. Translating gives CASSQESGLSPLHF. The chain uses TRBV4-2 and TRBJ1-6; D is undetermined. Trimming took off 0 bases at V and 10 bases at J, with 10 bases between the two ends. The CDR3 length is 14 residues. Germline lookup yields CDR1 LGHNA and CDR2 YNFKEQ.

In its sample, this clone was seen a few times. The rearrangement joins TRBV2 to TRBJ2-7; TRBD1 matches 7 bases. CDR3 length equals 14 residues. The germline V gene has CDR1 SNHLY and CDR2 FYNNEI. J was trimmed by 2 bases and V by 8 bases; bases with no gene match: 9. The chain's CDR3 is CASGYGTVTYEQYF. CDR3 coding DNA: TGTGCCAGCGGTTACGGGACAGTTACCTACGAGCAGTACTTC.

This chain uses TRBV7-2 with TRBJ1-6; D may be TRBD1 (6 bases). The CDR3 consists of 15 residues. Germline lookup yields CDR1 SGHTA and CDR2 FQGNSA. V lost 5 bases to trimming and J lost 9 bases, with 17 bases between them. In nucleotides, the CDR3 is TGTGCCAGCAGCCAAGACAGGCTCCTAGCTTCACCCCTCCACTTT. The encoded protein is CASSQDRLLASPLHF.

Only one count was recorded for this clone. The V call is TRBV7-2, the J call TRBJ1-4; 9 bases align to TRBD1. The J segment lost 8 bases and the V segment lost 6 bases, leaving 13 bases of the junction unmatched. The CDR3 is 16 residues long. CDR1 is SGHTA and CDR2 is FQGNSA in the germline V gene. The CDR3 is CASSLTNRGRGEKLFF. DNA of the CDR3: TGTGCCAGCAGTCTTACCAACAGGGGGCGCGGCGAAAAACTGTTTTTT. The complete variable domain, with remaining parts taken from reference TRBV7-2 and TRBJ1-4, reads GAGVSQSPSNKVTEKGKDVELRCDPISGHTALYWYRQSLGQGLEFLIYFQGNSAPDKSGLPSDRFSAERTGGSVSTLTIQRTQQEDSAVYLCASSLTNRGRGEKLFFGSGTQLSVL.

This clone was counted a few times. The J gene is TRBJ1-2, the V gene TRBV28, with a weak D call TRBD1 (6 bases). The germline CDR1 and CDR2 sequences are MDHEN and SYDVKM. The V end lost 5 bases, the J end lost 7 bases, and 17 bases lay between the germline ends. This CDR3 is built from 14 residues. The DNA for the CDR3 is TGTGCCAGCAGTCCGGGGGGGGCGTTACGTGGCTACACCTTC. Encoded protein: CASSPGGALRGYTF.

J is TRBJ2-4 and V is TRBV19; 7 positions match TRBD1. The germline gives CDR1 LNHDA, CDR2 SQIVND (reference sequence). CDR3 length: 14 residues. V trimming: 4 bases; J trimming: 1 base; junction bases outside the gene matches: 1. The CDR3 nucleotides are TGTGCCAGTAGTACGACAGGGGCCAAAAACATTCAGTACTTC. Translated: CASSTTGAKNIQYF. Full variable domain (outside the CDR3, taken from reference TRBV19 and TRBJ2-4): DGGITQSPKYLFRKEGQNVTLSCEQNLNHDAMYWYRQDPGQGLRLIYYSQIVNDFQKGDIAEGYSVSREKKESFPLTVTSAQKNPTAFYLCASSTTGAKNIQYFGAGTRLSVL.

The chain recombines TRBV7-9 with TRBJ2-4; D is unclear. Germline loops: CDR1 SEHNR, CDR2 FQNEAQ (reference sequence). CDR3 size: 12 residues. Trimming left V 2 bases short and J 14 bases short, with 13 bases between. The DNA for the CDR3 is TGTGCCAGCAGCTTATTAGAGAGTGCCAAGTACTTC. Protein product: CASSLLESAKYF. Complete variable domain (other parts from reference TRBV7-9 and TRBJ2-4): DTGVSQNPRHKITKRGQNVTFRCDPISEHNRLYWYRQTLGQGPEFLTYFQNEAQLEKSRLLSDRFSAERPKGSFSTLEIQRTEQGDSAMYLCASSLLESAKYFGAGTRLSVL.

There are a few counts of this clone. The rearrangement links TRBV5-1 to TRBJ1-3; unclear D gene. This CDR3 is built from 14 residues. Trimming cost V 0 bases and J 0 bases, with 4 bases left between them. The germline V gene has CDR1 SGHRS and CDR2 YFSETQ. This CDR3 is CASSLGVSGNTIYF. In nucleotides, the CDR3 is TGCGCCAGCAGCTTGGGAGTCTCTGGAAACACCATATATTTT.

This chain links TRBV6-5 with TRBJ2-3; D is perhaps TRBD1 (5 bases). Between the trimmed V and J ends, which lost 6 bases and 5 bases, there was a span of 15 bases. The CDR3 sequence is 14 residues long. Per germline, CDR1 MNHEY and CDR2 SVGAGI. The CDR3 reads CASSKPGFQDTQYF. The CDR3 DNA sequence: TGTGCCAGCAGCAAACCAGGGTTCCAAGATACGCAGTATTTT.

This clone showed up just a few times. The V call is TRBV13, the J call TRBJ2-3; maybe TRBD2 (5 bases). V lost 5 bases and J 0 bases, leaving 18 bases between the germline ends. The CDR3 is made up of 17 amino acids. The germline V gene encodes CDR1 PRHDT and CDR2 FYEKMQ (reference sequence). The CDR3 protein is CASSLVDLAGSTDTQYF. The DNA for the CDR3 is TGTGCCAGCAGCCTGGTGGACCTAGCTGGCAGCACAGATACGCAGTATTTT. Full variable domain (outside the CDR3, taken from reference TRBV13 and TRBJ2-3): AAGVIQSPRHLIKEKRETATLKCYPIPRHDTVYWYQQGPGQDPQFLISFYEKMQSDKGSIPDRFSAQQFSDYHSELNMSSLELGDSALYFCASSLVDLAGSTDTQYFGPGTRLTVL.

In this sample, this clone turned up a few times. V and J are TRBV29-1 and TRBJ1-1, with a possible D match to TRBD1 (5 bases). Germline V gene sequence: CDR1 SQVTM, CDR2 ANQGSEA. V was trimmed by 4 bases and J by 6 bases, leaving 18 bases between them. CDR3 length: 14 amino acids. This chain's CDR3 is CSVGPLREDAEAFF. The CDR3 bases are TGCAGCGTTGGGCCCCTCAGGGAAGACGCTGAAGCTTTCTTT.

The chain employs TRBV28 and TRBJ2-7; TRBD2 agrees at 11 bases. After removal of 7 bases from V and 4 bases from J, the junction contained 9 bases not matched to a gene. The CDR3 runs to 15 residues. Germline V gene data show CDR1 as MDHEN and CDR2 as SYDVKM. In DNA form, the CDR3 reads TGTGCCAGCACCCACTCGACTAGCGGGGTTTACGAGCAGTACTTC. Encoded protein: CASTHSTSGVYEQYF.

The chain couples TRBV19 to TRBJ1-6; maybe TRBD1 (5 bases). This CDR3 has 15 amino acids. CDR1 and CDR2 from the germline V gene are LNHDA and SQIVND (reference sequence). Trimming cost V 3 bases and J 5 bases, with 11 bases left between them. CDR3 sequence reads: CASSIGHEHNSPLHF. Written as DNA, the CDR3 is TGTGCCAGTAGTATCGGACACGAACATAATTCACCCCTCCACTTT.

The table lists this clone with a few counts. The chain uses TRBV5-1 and TRBJ1-4; D remains unclear. Germline V CDR1 and CDR2: SGHRS, YFSETQ. V was pared by 0 bases and J by 7 bases, with 7 bases between. This CDR3 has 13 residues. CDR3 amino acids: CASSLDSGEKLFF. DNA of the CDR3: TGCGCCAGCAGCTTGGATTCGGGTGAAAAACTGTTTTTT. The full variable domain, in which reference TRBV5-1 and TRBJ1-4 provide the parts outside the CDR3, is KAGVTQTPRYLIKTRGQQVTLSCSPISGHRSVSWYQQTPGQGLQFLFEYFSETQRNKGNFPGRFSGRQFSNSRSEMNVSTLELGDSALYLCASSLDSGEKLFFGSGTQLSVL.